Detailed here is one TCR beta chain. This sample was included in a study of blood T cell repertoires in COVID-19. Study background: Sites in the United States, Italy and Spain provided acute and convalescent COVID-19 samples.

The authors' processing: Amplification from reference gene primers served as the basis for estimated nucleated cell counts. TCRdb's table, derived via immunoSEQ multiplex PCR, lists solely in-frame clones and lacks some. V and J calls and clone size follow that table, whereas D and trimming were derived from the DNA. The sample includes around 140,000 clones, roughly 84% of them seen just once. Trimming removed 0 bases from V and 5 bases from J, with 12 bases in between. The CDR3 sequence is 15 residues long. Germline-derived CDR1 and CDR2 are SGDLS and YYNGEE. The chain carries TRBV9 and TRBJ2-1, with TRBD2 as a possible D gene (6 bases). The clonotype comes from a man between 60 and 75 years old with acute or convalescent COVID-19. Sequenced input: peripheral blood. For the CDR3, the DNA is TGTGCCAGCAGCGTAGCCGATAGCGGCCACAATGAGCAGTTCTTC. This codes for CASSVADSGHNEQFF.